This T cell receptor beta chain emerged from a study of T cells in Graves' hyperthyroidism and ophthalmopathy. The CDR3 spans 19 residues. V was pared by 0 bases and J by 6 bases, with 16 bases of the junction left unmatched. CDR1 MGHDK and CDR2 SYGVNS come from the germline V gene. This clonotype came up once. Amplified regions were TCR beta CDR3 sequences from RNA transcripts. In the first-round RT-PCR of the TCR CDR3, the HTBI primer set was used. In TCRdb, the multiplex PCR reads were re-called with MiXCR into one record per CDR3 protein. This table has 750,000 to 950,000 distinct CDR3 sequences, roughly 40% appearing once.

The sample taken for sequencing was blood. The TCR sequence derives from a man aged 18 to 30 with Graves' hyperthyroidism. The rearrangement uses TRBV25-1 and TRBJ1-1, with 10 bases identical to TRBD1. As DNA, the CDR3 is TGTGCCAGCAGTGAATATGAAGGGACAGGGGTAATCAGAAACGCTGAAGCTTTCTTT. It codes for CASSEYEGTGVIRNAEAFF.